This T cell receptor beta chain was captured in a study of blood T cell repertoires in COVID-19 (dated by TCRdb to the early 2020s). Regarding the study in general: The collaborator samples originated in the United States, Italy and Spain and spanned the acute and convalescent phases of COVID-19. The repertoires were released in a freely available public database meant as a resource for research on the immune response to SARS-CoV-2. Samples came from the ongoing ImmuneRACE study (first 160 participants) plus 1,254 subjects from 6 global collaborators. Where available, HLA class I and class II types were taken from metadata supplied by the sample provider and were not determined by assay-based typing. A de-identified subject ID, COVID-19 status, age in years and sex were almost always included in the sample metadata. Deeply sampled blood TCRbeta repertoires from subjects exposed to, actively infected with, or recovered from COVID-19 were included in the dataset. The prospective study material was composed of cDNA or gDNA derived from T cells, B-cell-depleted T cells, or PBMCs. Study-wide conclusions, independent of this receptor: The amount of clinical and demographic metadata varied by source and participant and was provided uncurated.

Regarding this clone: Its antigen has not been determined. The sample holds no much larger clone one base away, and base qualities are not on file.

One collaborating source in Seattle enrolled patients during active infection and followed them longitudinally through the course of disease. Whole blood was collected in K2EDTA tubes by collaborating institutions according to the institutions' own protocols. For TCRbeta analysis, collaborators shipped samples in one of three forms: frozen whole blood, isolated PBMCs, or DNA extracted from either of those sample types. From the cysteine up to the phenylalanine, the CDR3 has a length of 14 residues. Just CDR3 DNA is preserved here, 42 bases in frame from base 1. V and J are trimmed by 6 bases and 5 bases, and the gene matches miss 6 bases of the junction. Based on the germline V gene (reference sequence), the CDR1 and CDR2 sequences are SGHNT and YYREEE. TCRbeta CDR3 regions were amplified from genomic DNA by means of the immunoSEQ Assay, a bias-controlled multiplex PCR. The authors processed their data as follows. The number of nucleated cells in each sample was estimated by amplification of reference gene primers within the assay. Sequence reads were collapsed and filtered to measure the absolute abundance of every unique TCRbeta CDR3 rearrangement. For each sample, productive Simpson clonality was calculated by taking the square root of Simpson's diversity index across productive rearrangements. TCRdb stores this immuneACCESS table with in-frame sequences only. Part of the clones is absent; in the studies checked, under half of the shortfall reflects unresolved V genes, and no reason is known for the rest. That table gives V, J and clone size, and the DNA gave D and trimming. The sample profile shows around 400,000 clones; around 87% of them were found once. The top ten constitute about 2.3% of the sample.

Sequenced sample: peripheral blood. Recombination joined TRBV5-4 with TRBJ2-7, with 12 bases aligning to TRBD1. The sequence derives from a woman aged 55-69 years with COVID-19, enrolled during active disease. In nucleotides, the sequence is TGTGCCAGCATCCCGGGACAGGGGGCGGACGAGCAGTACTTC. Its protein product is CASIPGQGADEQYF.